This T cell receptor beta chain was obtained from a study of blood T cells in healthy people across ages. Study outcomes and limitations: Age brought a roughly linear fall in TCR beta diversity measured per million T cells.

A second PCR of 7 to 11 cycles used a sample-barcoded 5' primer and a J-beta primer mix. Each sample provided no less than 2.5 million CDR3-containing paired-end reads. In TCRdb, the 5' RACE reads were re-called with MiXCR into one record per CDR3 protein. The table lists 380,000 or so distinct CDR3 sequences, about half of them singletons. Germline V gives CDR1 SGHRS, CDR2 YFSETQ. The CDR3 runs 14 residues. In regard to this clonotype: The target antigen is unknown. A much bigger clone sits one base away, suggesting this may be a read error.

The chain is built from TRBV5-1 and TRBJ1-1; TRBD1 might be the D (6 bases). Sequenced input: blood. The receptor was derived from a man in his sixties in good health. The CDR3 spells CASSGRDTNTKAFF. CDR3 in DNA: TGCGCCAGCAGCGGCCGGGACACGAACACTAAAGCTTTCTTT.